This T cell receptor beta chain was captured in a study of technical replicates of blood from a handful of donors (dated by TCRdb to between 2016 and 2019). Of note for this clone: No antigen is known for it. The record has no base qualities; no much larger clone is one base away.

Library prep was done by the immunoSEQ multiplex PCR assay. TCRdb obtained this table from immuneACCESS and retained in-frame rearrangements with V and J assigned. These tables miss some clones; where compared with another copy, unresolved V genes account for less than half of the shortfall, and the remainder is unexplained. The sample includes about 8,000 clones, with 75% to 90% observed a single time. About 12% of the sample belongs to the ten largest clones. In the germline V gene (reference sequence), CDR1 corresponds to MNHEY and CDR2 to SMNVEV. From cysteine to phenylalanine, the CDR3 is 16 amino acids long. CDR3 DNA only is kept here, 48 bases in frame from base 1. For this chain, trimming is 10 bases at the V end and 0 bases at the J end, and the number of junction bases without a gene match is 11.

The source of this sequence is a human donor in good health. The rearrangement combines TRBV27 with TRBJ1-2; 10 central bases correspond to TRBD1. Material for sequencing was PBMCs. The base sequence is TGTGCCACCGGGACAGGGGTTTCCCTCGCTAACTATGGCTACACCTTC. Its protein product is CATGTGVSLANYGYTF.